A single T cell receptor (beta chain) is shown here with its context. The record originates from a study of blood T cell repertoires in COVID-19. As for the study in general: Acute and convalescent COVID-19 specimens originated in the United States, Italy and Spain. T cells, B-cell-depleted T cells, or PBMCs provided the cDNA or gDNA that served as material.

Per the germline V gene, CDR1 is DFQATT and CDR2 is SNEGSKA (reference sequence). This CDR3 is built from 11 residues. Methods used by the authors: Estimation of nucleated cell counts was performed using reference gene primer amplification. Profiling relied on immunoSEQ multiplex PCR, and the TCRdb table lists in-frame clones only, not all of them. V, J and clone size were drawn from that table, and D and trimming were deduced from the DNA. The sample shows a few hundred thousand clones, roughly nine tenths of them seen only once. The source of this sequence is a man aged 35-49 years with acute or convalescent COVID-19. The sample consisted of peripheral blood. The chain uses TRBV20-1 and TRBJ1-1, with TRBD1 matching 9 bases. The CDR3 protein is CRATGGPEAFF. The CDR3 DNA sequence: TGCAGGGCGACAGGGGGGCCTGAAGCTTTCTTT.